This T cell receptor (beta chain) was sequenced in a study of T cell changes during pregnancy in multiple sclerosis (dated by TCRdb to the late 2010s). Looking at the study overall: Changes in the T cell repertoire over the course of pregnancy were examined in this study in women with multiple sclerosis.

The protocol used for the library was the immunoSEQ multiplex PCR assay. TCRdb retrieved this table from immuneACCESS and kept in-frame rearrangements only. Not all clones are present; in checked studies, unresolved V genes account for under half, and no reason is known for the remainder. This sample gives tens of thousands of clones in total; 85% to 95% of them show up just once. The top ten constitute about 2.5% of the sample. Per the germline V gene (reference sequence), SEHNR is the CDR1 and FQNEAQ is the CDR2. Counted from cysteine to phenylalanine, this CDR3 has 13 amino acids. Solely the CDR3 DNA is kept, with 39 bases framed from the first base. V ends up 3 bases short and J 6 bases short, with an unmatched junction base count of 4. Worth noting for this clone: Which antigen it targets is not known. No base qualities exist here, and no much larger clone lies one base off it.

The rearrangement joined TRBV7-9 to TRBJ1-1; 7 junctional bases match TRBD1. Sequenced here: peripheral blood, sampled in the second trimester of pregnancy. The TCR comes from a female donor with multiple sclerosis, enrolled in a pregnancy study. The DNA sequence is given as TGTGCCAGCAGCTTCCTGACAGGGTCTGAAGCTTTCTTT. Its protein reads: CASSFLTGSEAFF.